The T cell receptor beta chain under discussion was sequenced for a study of T cell repertoires in cytomegalovirus infection. On the study more broadly: Public TCR beta signatures were indicative of both CMV infection and a matching HLA type.

Each CDR3 protein is one row after TCRdb ran MiXCR on the reads. The data hold about 180,000 distinct CDR3 sequences, with over 13% observed a single time. As to this clonotype: The junction departs from the called germline gene at one end, perhaps through a read error.

The length of the CDR3 is 14 residues. Looked up from germline, CDR1 is MNHEY and CDR2 is SVGEGT. The V and J genes are TRBV6-2 or TRBV6-3 and TRBJ2-2; D is undetermined. Sequences were obtained from PBMCs. This clonotype originated in a human donor in good health (CMV status not recorded). Some clones in this sample may be carry-over from other donors' samples. The CDR3 protein is CASSYSGMAGELFF. In DNA form, the CDR3 reads TGTGCCAGCAGCTACTCAGGAATGGCCGGGGAGCTGTTTTTT.